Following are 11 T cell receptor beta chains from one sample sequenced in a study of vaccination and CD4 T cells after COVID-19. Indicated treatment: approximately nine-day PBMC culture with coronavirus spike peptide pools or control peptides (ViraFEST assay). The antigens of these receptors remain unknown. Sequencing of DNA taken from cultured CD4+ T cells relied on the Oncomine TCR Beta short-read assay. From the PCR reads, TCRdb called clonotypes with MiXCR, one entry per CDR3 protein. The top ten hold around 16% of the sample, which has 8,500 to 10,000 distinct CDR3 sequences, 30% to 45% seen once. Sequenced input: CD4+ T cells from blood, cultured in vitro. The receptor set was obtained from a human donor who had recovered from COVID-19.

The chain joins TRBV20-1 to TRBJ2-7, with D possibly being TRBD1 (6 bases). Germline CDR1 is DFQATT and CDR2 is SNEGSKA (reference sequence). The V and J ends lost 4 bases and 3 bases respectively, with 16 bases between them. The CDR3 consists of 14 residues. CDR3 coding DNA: TGCAGTGCTATAGTGGACCCAGGGGTCTACGAGCAGTACTTC. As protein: CSAIVDPGVYEQYF.

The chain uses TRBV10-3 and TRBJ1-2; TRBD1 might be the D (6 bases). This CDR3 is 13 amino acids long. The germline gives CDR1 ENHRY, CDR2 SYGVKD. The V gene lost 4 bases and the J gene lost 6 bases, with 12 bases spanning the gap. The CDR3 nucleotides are TGTGCCATCAGTGCTTCAGGGGAAAATGGCTACACCTTC. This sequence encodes CAISASGENGYTF.

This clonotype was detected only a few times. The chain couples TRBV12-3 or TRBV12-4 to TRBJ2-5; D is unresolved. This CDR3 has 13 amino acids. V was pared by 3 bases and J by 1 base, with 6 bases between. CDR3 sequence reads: CASSFSTQETQYF. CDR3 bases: TGTGCCAGCAGTTTTTCAACCCAAGAGACCCAGTACTTC.

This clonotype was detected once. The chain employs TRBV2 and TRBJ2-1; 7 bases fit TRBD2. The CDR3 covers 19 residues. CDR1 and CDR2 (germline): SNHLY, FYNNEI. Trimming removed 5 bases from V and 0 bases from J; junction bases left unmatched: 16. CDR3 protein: CASSLGVGNSGNSYNEQFF. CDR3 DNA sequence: TGTGCCAGCAGTTTGGGAGTAGGTAACAGCGGGAACTCCTACAATGAGCAGTTCTTC.

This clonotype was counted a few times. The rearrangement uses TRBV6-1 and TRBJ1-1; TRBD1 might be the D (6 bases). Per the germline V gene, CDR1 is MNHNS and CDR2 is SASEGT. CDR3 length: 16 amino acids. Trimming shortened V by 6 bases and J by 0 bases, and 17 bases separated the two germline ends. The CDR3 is CASSNRRDTMNTEAFF. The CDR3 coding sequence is TGTGCCAGCAGCAACCGACGGGACACCATGAACACTGAAGCTTTCTTT.

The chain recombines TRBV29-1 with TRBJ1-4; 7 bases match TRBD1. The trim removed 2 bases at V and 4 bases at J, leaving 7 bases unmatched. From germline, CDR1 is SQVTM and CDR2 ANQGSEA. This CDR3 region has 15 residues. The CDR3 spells CSVECKGQLNEKLFF. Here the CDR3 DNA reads TGCAGCGTTGAATGTAAGGGACAGCTTAATGAAAAACTGTTTTTT.

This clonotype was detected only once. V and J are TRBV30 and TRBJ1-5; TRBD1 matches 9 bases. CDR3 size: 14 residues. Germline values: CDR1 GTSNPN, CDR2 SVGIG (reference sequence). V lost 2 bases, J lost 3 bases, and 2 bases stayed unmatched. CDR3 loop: CAWSRTGANQPQHF. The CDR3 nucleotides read TGTGCCTGGAGTCGGACAGGGGCCAATCAGCCCCAGCATTTT.

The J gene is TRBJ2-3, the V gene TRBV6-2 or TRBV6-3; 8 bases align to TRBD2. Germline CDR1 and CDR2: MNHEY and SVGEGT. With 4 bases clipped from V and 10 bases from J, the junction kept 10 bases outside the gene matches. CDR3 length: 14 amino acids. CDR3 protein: CASSFGLAGGAQYF. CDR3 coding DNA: TGTGCCAGCAGTTTCGGACTAGCAGGCGGTGCGCAGTATTTT.

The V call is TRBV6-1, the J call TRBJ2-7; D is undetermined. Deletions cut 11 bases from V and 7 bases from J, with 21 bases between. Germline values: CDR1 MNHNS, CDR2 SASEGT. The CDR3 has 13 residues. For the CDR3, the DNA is TGTGCCTCATATCAAGGGTCCCATGGGGAGCAGTACTTC. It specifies CASYQGSHGEQYF.

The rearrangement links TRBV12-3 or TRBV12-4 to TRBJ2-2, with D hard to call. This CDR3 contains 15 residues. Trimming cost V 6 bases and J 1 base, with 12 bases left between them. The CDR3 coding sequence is TGTGCCAGCAGGCGTTCGTCAGGGAACACCGGGGAGCTGTTTTTT. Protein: CASRRSSGNTGELFF.

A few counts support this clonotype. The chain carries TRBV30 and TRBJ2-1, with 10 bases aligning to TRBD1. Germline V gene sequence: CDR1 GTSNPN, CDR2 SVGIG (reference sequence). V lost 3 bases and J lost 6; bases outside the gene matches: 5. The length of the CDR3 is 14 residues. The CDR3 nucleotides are TGTGCCTGGAGCCGGGACAGGGGTGGCAATGAGCAGTTCTTC. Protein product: CAWSRDRGGNEQFF. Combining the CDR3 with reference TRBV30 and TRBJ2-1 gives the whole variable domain SQTIHQWPATLVQPVGSPLSLECTVEGTSNPNLYWYRQAAGRGLQLLFYSVGIGQISSEVPQNLSASRPQDRQFILSSKKLLLSDSGFYLCAWSRDRGGNEQFFGPGTRLTVL.